This T cell receptor beta chain was sequenced for a study of cytomegalovirus exposure and HLA in healthy donors. The study, taken as a whole, reports: Indistinguishable V segments such as TRBV6-2 and TRBV6-3 were excluded. Apparent HLA restriction characterized most CMV-associated TCR beta chains in a later analysis.

Donors counted as nominally healthy when sampled, yet unrecorded immune exposures were likely. Primers included in the PCR were 60 Vbeta and 13 Jbeta primers. Measured with immunoSEQ multiplex PCR; TCRdb has only the in-frame clones, and not every one. The table lists some 180,000 clones, about 9.4% of them singletons, with 1% to 1.5% in the top ten. With respect to this clone: Its antigen is undetermined.

This CDR3 region has 16 residues. J gave up 0 bases and V 7 bases, and 10 bases lay outside the gene matches. Germline loops: CDR1 SGHTA, CDR2 FQGTGA. The chain joins TRBV7-3 to TRBJ2-3; 7 bases line up with TRBD2. Sample: PBMCs. The TCR originated in a woman aged 25-40 years in good health and CMV-seropositive. Here the CDR3 DNA reads TGTGCCAGCACCCGAATGGGCGGGAGTAGCACAGATACGCAGTATTTT. Translated, it gives CASTRMGGSSTDTQYF.